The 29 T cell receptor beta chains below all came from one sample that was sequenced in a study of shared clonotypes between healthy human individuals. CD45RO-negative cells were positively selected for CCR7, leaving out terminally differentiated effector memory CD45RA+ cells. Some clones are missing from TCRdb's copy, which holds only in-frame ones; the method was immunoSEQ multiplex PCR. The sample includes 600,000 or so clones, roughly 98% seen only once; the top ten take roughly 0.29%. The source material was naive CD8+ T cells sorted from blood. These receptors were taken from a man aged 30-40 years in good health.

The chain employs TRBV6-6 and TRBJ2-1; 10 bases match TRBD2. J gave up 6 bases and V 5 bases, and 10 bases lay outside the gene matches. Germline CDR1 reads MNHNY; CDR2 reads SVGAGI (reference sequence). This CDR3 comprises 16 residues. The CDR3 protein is CASSGPLAGVGNEQFF. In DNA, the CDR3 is TGTGCCAGCAGTGGCCCCCTAGCGGGAGTCGGCAATGAGCAGTTCTTC.

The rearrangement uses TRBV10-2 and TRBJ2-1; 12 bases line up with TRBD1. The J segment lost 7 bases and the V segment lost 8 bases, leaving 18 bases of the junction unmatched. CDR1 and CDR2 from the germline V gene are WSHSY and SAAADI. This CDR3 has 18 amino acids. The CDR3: CASREAGTGGHRQNEQFF. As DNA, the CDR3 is TGCGCCAGCCGAGAGGCCGGGACAGGGGGCCATAGACAAAATGAGCAGTTCTTC.

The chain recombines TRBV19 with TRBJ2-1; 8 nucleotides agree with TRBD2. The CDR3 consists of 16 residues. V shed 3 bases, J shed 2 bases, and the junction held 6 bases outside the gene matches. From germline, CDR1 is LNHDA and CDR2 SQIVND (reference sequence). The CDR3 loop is CASSITSGNPYNEQFF. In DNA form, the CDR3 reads TGTGCCAGTAGTATCACTAGCGGAAATCCCTACAATGAGCAGTTCTTC.

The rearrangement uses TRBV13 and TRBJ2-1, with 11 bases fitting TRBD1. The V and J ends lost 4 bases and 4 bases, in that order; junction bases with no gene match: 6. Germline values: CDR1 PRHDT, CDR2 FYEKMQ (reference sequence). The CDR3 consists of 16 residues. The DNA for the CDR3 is TGTGCCAGCAGCTCGGCGGACAGGGGGCTGTACAATGAGCAGTTCTTC. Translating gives CASSSADRGLYNEQFF. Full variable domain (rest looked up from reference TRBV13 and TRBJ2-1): AAGVIQSPRHLIKEKRETATLKCYPIPRHDTVYWYQQGPGQDPQFLISFYEKMQSDKGSIPDRFSAQQFSDYHSELNMSSLELGDSALYFCASSSADRGLYNEQFFGPGTRLTVL.

Here the CDR3 reads CASSPRGGANNSPLHF. CDR3 nucleotide sequence: TGTGCCAGCAGTCCCAGAGGGGGAGCTAATAATTCACCCCTCCACTTT. The chain joins TRBV7-2 to TRBJ1-6, with D possibly being TRBD1 (6 bases). This CDR3 is built from 16 residues. V was trimmed by 6 bases and J by 5 bases, leaving 17 bases between them. Germline values: CDR1 SGHTA, CDR2 FQGNSA.

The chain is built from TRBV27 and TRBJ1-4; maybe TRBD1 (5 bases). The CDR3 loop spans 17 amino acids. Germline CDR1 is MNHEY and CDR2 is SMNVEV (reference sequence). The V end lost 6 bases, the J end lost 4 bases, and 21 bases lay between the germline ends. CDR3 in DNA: TGTGCCAGCAGAATGTTGGGGGGTATGGGGATTAATGAAAAACTGTTTTTT. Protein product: CASRMLGGMGINEKLFF.

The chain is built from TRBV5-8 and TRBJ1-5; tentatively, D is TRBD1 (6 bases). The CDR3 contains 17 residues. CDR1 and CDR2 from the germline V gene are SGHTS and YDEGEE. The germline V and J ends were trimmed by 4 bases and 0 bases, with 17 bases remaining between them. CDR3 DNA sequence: TGTGCCAGCAGCCTTTACTCGACAGGAGATAGCAATCAGCCCCAGCATTTT. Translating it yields CASSLYSTGDSNQPQHF. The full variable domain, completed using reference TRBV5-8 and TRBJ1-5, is EAGVTQSPTHLIKTRGQQATLRCSPISGHTSVYWYQQALGLGLQFLLWYDEGEERNRGNFPPRFSGRQFPNYSSELNVNALELEDSALYLCASSLYSTGDSNQPQHFGDGTRLSIL.

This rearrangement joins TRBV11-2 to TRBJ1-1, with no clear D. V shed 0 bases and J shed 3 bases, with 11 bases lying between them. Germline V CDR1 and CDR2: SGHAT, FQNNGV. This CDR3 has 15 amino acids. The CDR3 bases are TGTGCCAGCAGCTTAGAATGGCGGGGAGACACTGAAGCTTTCTTT. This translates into CASSLEWRGDTEAFF.

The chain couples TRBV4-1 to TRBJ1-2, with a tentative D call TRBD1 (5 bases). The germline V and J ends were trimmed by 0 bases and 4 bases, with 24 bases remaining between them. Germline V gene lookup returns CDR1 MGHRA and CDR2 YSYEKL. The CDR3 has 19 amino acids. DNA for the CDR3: TGCGCCAGCAGCCAAGATCCGCCAGGGTCCCTGCCATTTTTCTATGGCTACACCTTC. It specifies CASSQDPPGSLPFFYGYTF.

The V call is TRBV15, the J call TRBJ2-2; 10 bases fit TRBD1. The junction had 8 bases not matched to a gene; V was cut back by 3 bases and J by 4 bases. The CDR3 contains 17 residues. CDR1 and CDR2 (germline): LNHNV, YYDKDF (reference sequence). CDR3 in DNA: TGTGCCACCAGCAGGCCCGACAGGGGGCGGGGCACCGGGGAGCTGTTTTTT. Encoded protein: CATSRPDRGRGTGELFF.

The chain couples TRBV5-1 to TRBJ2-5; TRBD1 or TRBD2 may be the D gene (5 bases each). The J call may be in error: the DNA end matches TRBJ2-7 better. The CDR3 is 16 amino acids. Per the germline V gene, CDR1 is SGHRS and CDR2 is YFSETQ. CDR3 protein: CASSSAGAGLTYEQYF. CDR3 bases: TGCGCCAGCAGCTCCGCCGGGGCAGGCCTGACCTACGAGCAGTACTTC.

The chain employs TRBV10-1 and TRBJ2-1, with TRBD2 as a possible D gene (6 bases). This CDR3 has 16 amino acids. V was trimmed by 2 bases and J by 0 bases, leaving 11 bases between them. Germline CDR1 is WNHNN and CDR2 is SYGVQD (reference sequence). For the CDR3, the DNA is TGCGCCAGCAGTGAGGGAGGGTGGGGCTCCTACAATGAGCAGTTCTTC. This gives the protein CASSEGGWGSYNEQFF.

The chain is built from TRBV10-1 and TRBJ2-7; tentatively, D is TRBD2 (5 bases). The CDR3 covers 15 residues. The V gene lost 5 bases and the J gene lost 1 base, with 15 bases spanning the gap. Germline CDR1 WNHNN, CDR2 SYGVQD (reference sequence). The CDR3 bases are TGCGCCAGCAGTCGGGGATCCTCGAATTCCTACGAGCAGTACTTC. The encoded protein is CASSRGSSNSYEQYF.

In nucleotides, the CDR3 is TGTGCCACCAGCAGAGATAAGGGGCCCACTAACTATGGCTACACCTTC. Its translation is CATSRDKGPTNYGYTF. V gene TRBV15 combines with J gene TRBJ1-2; TRBD1 might be the D (5 bases). Germline CDR1 is LNHNV and CDR2 is YYDKDF (reference sequence). V lost 0 bases, J lost 0 bases, and 11 bases lay in between. This CDR3 is built from 16 residues.

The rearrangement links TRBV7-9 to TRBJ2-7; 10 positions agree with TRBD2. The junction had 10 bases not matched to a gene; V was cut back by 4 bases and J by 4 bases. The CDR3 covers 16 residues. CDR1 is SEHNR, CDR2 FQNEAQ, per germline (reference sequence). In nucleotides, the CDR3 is TGTGCCAGCAGCTCTTCCGCTGAAGCGGGAGGGTACGAGCAGTACTTC. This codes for CASSSSAEAGGYEQYF.

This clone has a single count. The CDR3 bases are TGCGCCAGCAGCTTGCCGGGGGCAGGTGAGCAGTTCTTC. Translated: CASSLPGAGEQFF. The chain recombines TRBV5-1 with TRBJ2-1, with D possibly being TRBD1 or TRBD2 (6 bases each). This CDR3 spans 13 amino acids. The germline CDR1 and CDR2 sequences are SGHRS and YFSETQ. Trimming shortened V by 1 base and J by 9 bases, and 11 bases separated the two germline ends.

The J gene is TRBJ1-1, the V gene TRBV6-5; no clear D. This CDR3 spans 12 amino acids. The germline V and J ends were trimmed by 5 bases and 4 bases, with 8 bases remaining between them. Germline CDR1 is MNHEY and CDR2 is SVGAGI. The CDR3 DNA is TGTGCCAGCAGTCCGACTGGCACTGAAGCTTTCTTT. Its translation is CASSPTGTEAFF.

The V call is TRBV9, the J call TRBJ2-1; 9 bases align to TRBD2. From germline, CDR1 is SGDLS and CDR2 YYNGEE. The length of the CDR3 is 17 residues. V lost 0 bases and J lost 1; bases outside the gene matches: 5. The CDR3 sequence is CASSVGGGRGSYNEQFF. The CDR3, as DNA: TGTGCCAGCAGCGTAGGCGGCGGGAGGGGGTCCTACAATGAGCAGTTCTTC.

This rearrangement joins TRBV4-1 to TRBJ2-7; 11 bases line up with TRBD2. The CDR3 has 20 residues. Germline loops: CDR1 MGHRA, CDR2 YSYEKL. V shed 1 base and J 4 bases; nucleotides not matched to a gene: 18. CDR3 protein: CASSQGGPGVLAGVLYEQYF. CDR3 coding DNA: TGCGCCAGCAGCCAAGGGGGCCCGGGGGTACTAGCGGGAGTCCTTTACGAGCAGTACTTC.

CDR3 nucleotide sequence: TGTGCCAGCGGGCCAACAGGGGGCCCAGATACGCAGTATTTT. As protein: CASGPTGGPDTQYF. The chain has TRBV6-6 and TRBJ2-3, with TRBD1 matching 9 bases. Trimming at V came to 8 bases and at J to 4 bases, leaving 7 bases not matched to a gene. CDR3 length: 14 residues. Germline V gives CDR1 MNHNY, CDR2 SVGAGI (reference sequence).

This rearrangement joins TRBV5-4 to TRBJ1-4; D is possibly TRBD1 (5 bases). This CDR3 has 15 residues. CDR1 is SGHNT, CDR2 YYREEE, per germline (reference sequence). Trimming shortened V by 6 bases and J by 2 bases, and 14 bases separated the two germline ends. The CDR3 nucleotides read TGTGCCAGCACCCTTCCCAGGGTGACTAATGAAAAACTGTTTTTT. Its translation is CASTLPRVTNEKLFF. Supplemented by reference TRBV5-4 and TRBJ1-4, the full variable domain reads ETGVTQSPTHLIKTRGQQVTLRCSSQSGHNTVSWYQQALGQGPQFIFQYYREEENGRGNFPPRFSGLQFPNYSSELNVNALELDDSALYLCASTLPRVTNEKLFFGSGTQLSVL.

The CDR3 spells CASSYSQMNTEAFF. CDR3 nucleotides: TGTGCCAGCAGTTACTCTCAGATGAACACTGAAGCTTTCTTT. The rearrangement links TRBV6-5 to TRBJ1-1; D not resolved. CDR1 is MNHEY, CDR2 SVGAGI, per germline. CDR3 length equals 14 residues. V dropped 0 bases and J dropped 0 bases, with 5 bases sitting between them.

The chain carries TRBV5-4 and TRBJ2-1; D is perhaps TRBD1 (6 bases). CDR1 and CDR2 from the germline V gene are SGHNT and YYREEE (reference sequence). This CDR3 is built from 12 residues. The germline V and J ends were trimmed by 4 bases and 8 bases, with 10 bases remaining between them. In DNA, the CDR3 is TGTGCCAGCAGCGTTGAGGGGGATGAGCAGTTCTTC. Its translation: CASSVEGDEQFF.

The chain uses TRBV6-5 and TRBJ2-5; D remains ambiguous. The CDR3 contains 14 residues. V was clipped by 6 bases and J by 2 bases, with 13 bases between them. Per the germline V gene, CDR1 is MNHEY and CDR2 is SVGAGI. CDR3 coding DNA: TGTGCCAGCAGCCGAAACCGTTTACAAGAGACCCAGTACTTC. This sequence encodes CASSRNRLQETQYF.

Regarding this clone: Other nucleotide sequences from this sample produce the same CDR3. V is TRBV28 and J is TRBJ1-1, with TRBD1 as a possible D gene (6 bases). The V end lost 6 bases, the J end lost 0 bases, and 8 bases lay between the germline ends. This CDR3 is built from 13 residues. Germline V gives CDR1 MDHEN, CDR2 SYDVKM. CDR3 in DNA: TGTGCCAGCAGCGGACAGATGAACACTGAAGCTTTCTTT. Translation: CASSGQMNTEAFF.

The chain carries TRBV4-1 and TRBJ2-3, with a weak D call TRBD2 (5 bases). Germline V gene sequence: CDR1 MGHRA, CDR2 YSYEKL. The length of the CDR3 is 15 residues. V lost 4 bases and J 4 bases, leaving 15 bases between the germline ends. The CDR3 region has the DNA TGCGCCAGCAGCCTACTAGGTGGGGAAGCAGATACGCAGTATTTT. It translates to CASSLLGGEADTQYF.

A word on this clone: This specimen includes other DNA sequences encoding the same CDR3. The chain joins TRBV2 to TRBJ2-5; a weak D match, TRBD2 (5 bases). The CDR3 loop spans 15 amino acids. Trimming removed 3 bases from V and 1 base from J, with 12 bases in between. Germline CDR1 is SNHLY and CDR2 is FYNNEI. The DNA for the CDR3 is TGTGCCAGCAGTGATTTATCGGACTTCCAAGAGACCCAGTACTTC. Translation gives CASSDLSDFQETQYF.

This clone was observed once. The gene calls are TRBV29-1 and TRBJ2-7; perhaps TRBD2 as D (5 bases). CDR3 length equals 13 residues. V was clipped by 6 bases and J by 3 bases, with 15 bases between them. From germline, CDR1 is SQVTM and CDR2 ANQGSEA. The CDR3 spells CSVRPPGSYEQYF. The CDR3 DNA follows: TGCAGCGTCAGACCCCCGGGGAGCTACGAGCAGTACTTC.

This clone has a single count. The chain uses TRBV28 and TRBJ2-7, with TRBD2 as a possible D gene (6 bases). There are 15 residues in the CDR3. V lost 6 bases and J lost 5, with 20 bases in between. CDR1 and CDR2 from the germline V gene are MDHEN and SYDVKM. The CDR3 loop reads CASSAWRGTRDEQYF. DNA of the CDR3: TGTGCCAGCAGCGCGTGGCGGGGCACAAGGGACGAGCAGTACTTC. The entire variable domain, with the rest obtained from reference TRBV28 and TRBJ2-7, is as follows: DVKVTQSSRYLVKRTGEKVFLECVQDMDHENMFWYRQDPGLGLRLIYFSYDVKMKEKGDIPEGYSVSREKKERFSLILESASTNQTSMYLCASSAWRGTRDEQYFGPGTRLTVT.